Listed below are T cell receptor beta chains from one sample, sequenced in a study of blood T cell repertoires in COVID-19. TCRdb keeps only in-frame clones here, not all; method: immunoSEQ multiplex PCR. The data show some 83,000 clones, roughly 87% seen once. The specimen was peripheral blood. The receptors stem from an elderly woman with active or convalescent COVID-19. The conserved cysteine and the conserved F or W are not part of the CDR3 here.

cdr3_aa | j_call | v_call
ASSHPTSGRARWELF | TRBJ2-2 | TRBV23-1
ASRQIPQETQY | TRBJ2-5 | TRBV19
ASSQDYLGPRGNTIY | TRBJ1-3 | TRBV14
ASSLADRGGNQETQY | TRBJ2-5 | TRBV5-4
ASSLLTAENTEAF | TRBJ1-1 | TRBV5-6
ASSSLAGGQETQY | TRBJ2-5 | TRBV28
ASSPPNRVGTDTQY | TRBJ2-3 | TRBV18
ASSVGRGGYEQY | TRBJ2-7 | TRBV9
ASSVAYGGGAADTQY | TRBJ2-3 | TRBV9
ASREDRGSMATEAF | TRBJ1-1 | TRBV27